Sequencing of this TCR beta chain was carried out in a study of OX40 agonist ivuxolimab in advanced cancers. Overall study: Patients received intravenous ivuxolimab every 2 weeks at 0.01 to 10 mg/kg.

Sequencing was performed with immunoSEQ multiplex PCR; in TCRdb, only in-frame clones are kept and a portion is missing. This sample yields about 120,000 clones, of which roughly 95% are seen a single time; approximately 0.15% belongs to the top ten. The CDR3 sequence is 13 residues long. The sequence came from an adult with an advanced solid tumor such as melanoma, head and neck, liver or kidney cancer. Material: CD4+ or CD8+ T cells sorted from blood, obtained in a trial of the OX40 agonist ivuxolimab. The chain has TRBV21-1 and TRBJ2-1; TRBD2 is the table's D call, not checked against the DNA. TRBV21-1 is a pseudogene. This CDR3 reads CAPTAGGPYEQFF. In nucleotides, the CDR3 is TGTGCCCCAACGGCGGGAGGGCCATATGAGCAGTTCTTC.